The 18 T cell receptor beta chains in this list originate from one sample, sequenced in a study of cytomegalovirus exposure and HLA in healthy donors. In the PCR, 60 Vbeta and 13 Jbeta primers were used. Sequencing was performed with immunoSEQ multiplex PCR; in TCRdb, only in-frame clones are kept and a portion is missing. The sample holds 150,000 to 200,000 clones; approximately 82% are singletons and the top ten take roughly 5%. The material sequenced was PBMCs. Receptors originate from a male donor in good health and CMV-seronegative.

The gene calls are TRBV6-5 and TRBJ2-7; 8 bases fit TRBD2. Germline V gene lookup returns CDR1 MNHEY and CDR2 SVGAGI. This CDR3 comprises 13 residues. J lost 3 bases, V lost 5 bases, and 3 bases had no gene match. CDR3 residues: CASSHSGSYEQYF. As DNA, the CDR3 is TGTGCCAGCAGTCACAGCGGGAGCTACGAGCAGTACTTC.

The chain carries TRBV5-1 and TRBJ1-2, with D possibly being TRBD1 (6 bases). This CDR3 has 16 residues. Germline CDR1 SGHRS, CDR2 YFSETQ. The V end was cut by 1 base, the J end by 3 bases, with 16 bases between. The CDR3 DNA reads as TGCGCCAGCAGCTTGAGTGCGGGGGGCGTTTACTATGGCTACACCTTC. Residues: CASSLSAGGVYYGYTF. Drawing the rest from reference TRBV5-1 and TRBJ1-2, the complete variable domain is KAGVTQTPRYLIKTRGQQVTLSCSPISGHRSVSWYQQTPGQGLQFLFEYFSETQRNKGNFPGRFSGRQFSNSRSEMNVSTLELGDSALYLCASSLSAGGVYYGYTFGSGTRLTVV.

This clone was seen a single time. The genes are TRBV7-7 and TRBJ2-7, with TRBD2 matching 8 bases. In germline, CDR1 is SSHAT, CDR2 FNYEAQ (reference sequence). The CDR3 runs 15 residues. With 0 bases clipped from V and 2 bases from J, the junction kept 3 bases outside the gene matches. The CDR3 DNA is TGTGCCAGCAGCTTAGCCCGGGGGGGCGCCTACGAGCAGTACTTC. It specifies CASSLARGGAYEQYF.

This clone has a single count. The rearrangement uses TRBV7-9 and TRBJ2-3; 8 nucleotides align to TRBD1. The ends lost 3 bases at V and 2 bases at J; junction bases unmatched: 4. The germline V gene has CDR1 SEHNR and CDR2 FQNEAQ (reference sequence). This CDR3 is 15 amino acids long. This CDR3 reads CASSLTGAFTDTQYF. For the CDR3, the DNA is TGTGCCAGCAGCTTGACAGGGGCCTTCACAGATACGCAGTATTTT.

This sequence joins TRBV5-4 and TRBJ1-2, with TRBD1 matching over 7 bases. Germline V CDR1 and CDR2: SGHNT, YYREEE (reference sequence). The CDR3 length is 14 residues. Unmatched junction bases numbered 4, after V lost 3 bases and J lost 2 bases. In DNA form, the CDR3 reads TGTGCCAGCAGCTCGGGACAGAGGAACTATGGCTACACCTTC. Translated: CASSSGQRNYGYTF.

This chain links TRBV7-8 with TRBJ1-1, with TRBD1 matching 8 bases. This CDR3 region has 16 residues. Germline CDR1 is SGHVS and CDR2 is FQNEAQ. The J segment lost 1 base and the V segment lost 0 bases, leaving 4 bases of the junction unmatched. In DNA form, the CDR3 reads TGTGCCAGCAGCTTAGCGGACAGGGTGAGGAACACTGAAGCTTTCTTT. It is translated as CASSLADRVRNTEAFF.

Concerning this clone: Relative to the germline gene, one junction end is altered; a read error may explain this. The CDR3 is CASFFRPQGWHF. The DNA for the CDR3 is TGTGCCAGTTTTTTTCGCCCCCAGGGTTGGCACTTC. J is TRBJ2-7 and V is TRBV28; D perhaps matches TRBD1 (5 bases). The CDR3 totals 12 residues. The germline V gene has CDR1 MDHEN and CDR2 SYDVKM.

The genes are TRBV27 and TRBJ2-3, with TRBD1 as a possible D gene (7 bases). Germline V gene data show CDR1 as MNHEY and CDR2 as SMNVEV (reference sequence). V lost 7 bases, J lost 0 bases, and 8 bases lay in between. The CDR3 extends over 13 amino acids. CDR3 bases: TGTGCCAGCACAGGGGGGAGCACAGATACGCAGTATTTT. Amino acid sequence: CASTGGSTDTQYF.

Concerning this clone: One end of the junction varies from germline; a read error may be responsible. The CDR3 bases are TGCGCCAGCAGCTTGGTTTCCTCCAATGAGCAGTTCTTC. Its protein product is CASSLVSSNEQFF. The chain carries TRBV5-1 and TRBJ2-1; D not certain. The CDR3 consists of 13 residues. The germline CDR1 and CDR2 sequences are SGHRS and YFSETQ.

The chain links TRBV4-1 to TRBJ1-5; a weak D match, TRBD1 (6 bases). V lost 4 bases and J 0 bases, leaving 13 bases between the germline ends. Germline CDR1 is MGHRA and CDR2 is YSYEKL. This CDR3 spans 16 amino acids. CDR3 bases: TGCGCCAGCAGCCGGGACCGGACAGTTAGCAATCAGCCCCAGCATTTT. Amino acid sequence: CASSRDRTVSNQPQHF.

J is TRBJ1-6 and V is TRBV7-2; D is perhaps TRBD1 (5 bases). The CDR3 totals 12 residues. V lost 5 bases and J 13 bases, leaving 12 bases between the germline ends. Germline V gene lookup returns CDR1 SGHTA and CDR2 FQGNSA. CDR3 bases: TGTGCCAGCAGCCTACAGGCAGGGCCCCTCCACTTT. Translating gives CASSLQAGPLHF.

This chain connects TRBV11-2 to TRBJ1-6; D ambiguous. V dropped 0 bases and J dropped 7 bases, with 16 bases sitting between them. The germline gives CDR1 SGHAT, CDR2 FQNNGV. The CDR3 has 17 amino acids. CDR3 loop: CASSLDLFRSGNSPLHF. The DNA of the CDR3 is TGTGCCAGCAGCTTAGATCTTTTTAGGAGTGGGAATTCACCCCTCCACTTT. Together with reference TRBV11-2 and TRBJ1-6, the CDR3 gives the full variable domain: EAGVAQSPRYKIIEKRQSVAFWCNPISGHATLYWYQQILGQGPKLLIQFQNNGVVDDSQLPKDRFSAERLKGVDSTLKIQPAKLEDSAVYLCASSLDLFRSGNSPLHFGNGTRLTVT.

V is TRBV10-1 and J is TRBJ1-2, with 9 bases lining up with TRBD1. CDR3 size: 15 residues. V was pared by 4 bases and J by 0 bases, with 3 bases of the junction left unmatched. Germline V CDR1 and CDR2: WNHNN, SYGVQD (reference sequence). For the CDR3, the DNA is TGCGCCAGCAGTGTCCGGGACAGGGCTAACTATGGCTACACCTTC. Protein product: CASSVRDRANYGYTF.

The V call is TRBV7-9, the J call TRBJ1-5; a possible D gene is TRBD1 (5 bases). Germline loops: CDR1 SEHNR, CDR2 FQNEAQ (reference sequence). Trimming removed 1 base from V and 4 bases from J, with 17 bases in between. The CDR3 is 17 amino acids. The CDR3 sequence: CASSLVFQGRKNQPQHF. The CDR3 DNA reads TGTGCCAGCAGCTTAGTATTTCAGGGAAGGAAGAATCAGCCCCAGCATTTT.

V usage is TRBV28 and J usage is TRBJ1-2; D remains ambiguous. The CDR3 contains 14 residues. With 6 bases removed from V and 8 bases from J, the gap between germline ends came to 19 bases. Germline CDR1 MDHEN, CDR2 SYDVKM. CDR3 DNA sequence: TGTGCCAGCAGGCCTCCGGCAGCCCGAGGAGGCTACACCTTC. It translates to CASRPPAARGGYTF.

This clone was counted once. The V call is TRBV6-5, the J call TRBJ1-5; D is possibly TRBD1 (5 bases). The CDR3 is 15 residues long. The germline CDR1 and CDR2 sequences are MNHEY and SVGAGI. With 5 bases removed from V and 7 bases from J, the gap between germline ends came to 18 bases. CDR3 residues: CASSPDRGNGQPQHF. CDR3 sequence (DNA): TGTGCCAGCAGTCCCGATCGGGGGAATGGCCAGCCCCAGCATTTT.

About this clone itself: Other DNA sequences from this sample encode an identical CDR3 as well. V and J are TRBV27 and TRBJ2-7, with D possibly being TRBD2 (5 bases). V lost 2 bases to trimming and J lost 0 bases, with 8 bases between them. The germline CDR1 and CDR2 sequences are MNHEY and SMNVEV (reference sequence). The CDR3 contains 14 residues. CDR3 region: CASSLRAVSYEQYF. CDR3 bases: TGTGCCAGCAGTTTAAGAGCGGTCTCCTACGAGCAGTACTTC.

The chain is built from TRBV6-5 and TRBJ2-1; D gene uncertain. This CDR3 contains 12 residues. CDR1 is MNHEY and CDR2 is SVGAGI in the germline V gene. Trimming shortened V by 0 bases and J by 8 bases, and 5 bases separated the two germline ends. For the CDR3, the DNA is TGTGCCAGCAGTTACTCCCGGGATGAGCAGTTCTTC. As protein: CASSYSRDEQFF.